Listed below are T cell receptor beta chains from one sample, sequenced in a study of CD8 T cells in ankylosing spondylitis. MiXCR was run by TCRdb on the 5' RACE reads, yielding one entry per CDR3 protein. The profile shows about 240,000 distinct CDR3 sequences, about 10% of them singletons. The sequencing input was blood, either unsorted or a sorted T cell fraction (not recorded which). The receptors here all came from a male donor with ankylosing spondylitis or in good health (not recorded which). Both conserved end residues are part of each CDR3. D genes are given only for firm matches. Clone size, where shown, is once, few, many, or a class for clones that have expanded.

abundance,j_gene,d_gene,v_gene,CDR3nt,CDR3aa
many,TRBJ1-2,-,TRBV10-3,TGTGCCATCAGTGAGGTCCAGGGTGGCTACACCTTC,CAISEVQGGYTF
few,TRBJ1-1,TRBD1,TRBV10-2,TGCGCCAGCAGAGGACCACAGGGGGGGGACACTGAAGCTTTCTTT,CASRGPQGGDTEAFF
-,TRBJ2-3,TRBD2,TRBV5-1,TGCGCCAGCAGCCGCGCGGGACTAGCGGAGTCAGATACGCAGTATTTT,CASSRAGLAESDTQYF
-,TRBJ2-2,-,TRBV28,TGTGCCAGCAGATTCCGGACGGGCGGGGAGCTGTTTTTT,CASRFRTGGELFF
-,TRBJ1-1,-,TRBV21-1,TGTGCCGGTGACAGGGAACGTCGAACTGAAGCTTTCTTT,CAGDRERRTEAFF
-,TRBJ1-2,-,TRBV19,TGTGCCAGTAGTATGGGCGGAGCTAACTATGGCTACACCTTC,CASSMGGANYGYTF
many,TRBJ2-3,-,TRBV12-5,TGTGCTAGTGGTTCATGGCAGGCCCAGGATACGCAGTATTTT,CASGSWQAQDTQYF
-,TRBJ2-1,-,TRBV18,TGTGCCAGCTCACCACCGGATTACAATGAGCAGTTCTTC,CASSPPDYNEQFF
many,TRBJ2-1,TRBD2,TRBV7-6,TGTGCCAGCAGCTCTAGTCCCAATAGCGGGGGGTACAATGAGCAGTTCTTC,CASSSSPNSGGYNEQFF
few,TRBJ2-7,TRBD1,TRBV23-1,TGCGCCAGCAGTCAATACGGGCCGGGACAGGGACATGGAGAGCAGTACTTC,CASSQYGPGQGHGEQYF
many,TRBJ2-7,TRBD2,TRBV7-3,TGTGCCAGCAGCCTACGGGGGGGGGCATCCTACGAGCAGTACTTC,CASSLRGGASYEQYF
few,TRBJ2-5,-,TRBV11-1,TGTGCCAGCAGCTTAGCGCATAACAGCAACGGAGGGGAGGAGACCCAGTACTTC,CASSLAHNSNGGEETQYF
-,TRBJ1-5,-,TRBV7-8,TGTGCCAGCAGCGAAAGGAGTCCAACATTGCTCCAGCCCCAGCATTTT,CASSERSPTLLQPQHF
once,TRBJ2-1,-,TRBV3-1,TGTGCCAGCAGCCAGACCGAGTCGGTCGGGCAGTTCTTC,CASSQTESVGQFF
many,TRBJ1-1,-,TRBV15,TGTGCCACCAGCAGAGTTCGCGCTGAAGCTTTCTTT,CATSRVRAEAFF
few,TRBJ2-5,-,TRBV20-1,TGCAGTGCTAGAGAGCGGCTAACACAAGAGACCCAGTACTTC,CSARERLTQETQYF
few,TRBJ2-3,TRBD1,TRBV29-1,TGCAGCGTCGGAGGACAGGCCGGACCGAGGGCAGATACGCAGTATTTT,CSVGGQAGPRADTQYF
-,TRBJ1-1,-,TRBV5-1,TGCGCCAGCAGCTTCAGCCCGGGAGAGAACACTGAAGCTTTCTTT,CASSFSPGENTEAFF
many,TRBJ2-1,TRBD2,TRBV5-1,TGCGCCAGCAGCTTCCCTAGCGGGGGGGCCAATGAGCAGTTCTTC,CASSFPSGGANEQFF
few,TRBJ2-5,TRBD2,TRBV20-1,TGCAGTGCTAGAGATGCTGGCCCGACTAGCGGGAGAATGGAGACCCAGTACTTC,CSARDAGPTSGRMETQYF
-,TRBJ2-7,-,TRBV7-8,TGTGCCAGCAGCTTAAGCCGGGCGGGGGCCCTTCTTTACGAGCAGTACTTC,CASSLSRAGALLYEQYF
many,TRBJ2-3,-,TRBV9,TGTGCCAGCAGCGTAGACGATACGCAGTATTTT,CASSVDDTQYF
many,TRBJ2-5,-,TRBV12-3/TRBV12-4,TGTGCCAGCAGTTTAGGGGGAGAAGGGACCCAGTACTTC,CASSLGGEGTQYF
many,TRBJ2-3,TRBD1,TRBV5-1,TGCGCCAGCAGCTTGGAGGACAGGGGGCTAGATACGCAGTATTTT,CASSLEDRGLDTQYF
once,TRBJ2-3,TRBD2,TRBV27,TGTGCCAGCAGTTCCCACCTAGCGGGGACAGATACGCAGTATTTT,CASSSHLAGTDTQYF
many,TRBJ2-3,TRBD2,TRBV7-8,TGTGCCAGCAGCCAAAGAGGACTAGCCTTAAGCACAGATACGCAGTATTTT,CASSQRGLALSTDTQYF
many,TRBJ1-1,-,TRBV12-3/TRBV12-4,TGTGCCAGCACCATGATGAACACTGAAGCTTTCTTT,CASTMMNTEAFF
-,TRBJ2-7,TRBD2,TRBV25-1,TGTGCCAGCGGTGAGGCGGGAGGACCGTACGAGCAGTACTTC,CASGEAGGPYEQYF
many,TRBJ2-1,TRBD2,TRBV25-1,TGTGCCAGCGGTACGGGACTAGCGGGATACAATGAGCAGTTCTTC,CASGTGLAGYNEQFF
many,TRBJ2-7,-,TRBV28,TGTGCCAGCAGTTTCGCACCTGACTCAGCCTACGAGCAGTACTTC,CASSFAPDSAYEQYF
-,TRBJ2-5,-,TRBV2,TGTGCCAGCTCCGGACAGCGCCAAGAGACCCAGTACTTC,CASSGQRQETQYF
many,TRBJ1-4,-,TRBV29-1,TGCAGCGTTGTCAGCAATTATGAAAAACTGTTTTTT,CSVVSNYEKLFF
-,TRBJ1-2,-,TRBV3-1,TGTGCCAGCAGCCAAGACCGGCGCGGCATCTATGGCTACACCTTC,CASSQDRRGIYGYTF
many,TRBJ1-5,TRBD1,TRBV20-1,TGCAGTGCCGCCGGGACAGGGGGCCTAGGAGTGAGCAATCAGCCCCAGCATTTT,CSAAGTGGLGVSNQPQHF
many,TRBJ2-7,TRBD1,TRBV5-1,TGCGCCAGCAGCTTGAATTCGGACAGGGCCTACGAGCAGTACTTC,CASSLNSDRAYEQYF
many,TRBJ1-5,-,TRBV5-1,TGCGCCAGCAGCTTGGATAGCAATCAGCCCCAGCATTTT,CASSLDSNQPQHF
few,TRBJ1-5,TRBD1,TRBV10-3,TGTGCCATCAGTGAGGAGTCGGGACAGATCAATCAGCCCCAGCATTTT,CAISEESGQINQPQHF
many,TRBJ1-4,-,TRBV15,TGTGCCACCAGCAGAGCCGGACGGACCCCAACTAATGAAAAACTGTTTTTT,CATSRAGRTPTNEKLFF
many,TRBJ1-5,-,TRBV5-5,TGTGCCAGCAGCTTTGGCATCAATCAGCCCCAGCATTTT,CASSFGINQPQHF
many,TRBJ1-2,-,TRBV6-1,TGTGCCAGCACTATCACATCAACCGGGACCTATGGCTACACCTTC,CASTITSTGTYGYTF
many,TRBJ2-3,TRBD2,TRBV20-1,TGCAGTGCGAAGAGGACTAGCGGGAACAAAGATACGCAGTATTTT,CSAKRTSGNKDTQYF
many,TRBJ2-3,TRBD2,TRBV12-3/TRBV12-4,TGTGCCAGCAGTCCGGGACTAGCGTCTAGCACAGATACGCAGTATTTT,CASSPGLASSTDTQYF
many,TRBJ1-1,TRBD1,TRBV12-3/TRBV12-4,TGTGCCAGCAGCCGACAGGGAATTCGTAAAGCTTTCTTT,CASSRQGIRKAFF
many,TRBJ2-1,-,TRBV15,TGTGCCACCTCAAAGAACCAATATGAGCAGTTCTTC,CATSKNQYEQFF
many,TRBJ1-1,-,TRBV5-1,TGCGCCAGCAGCTCGGCTGTGGGGACTGAAGCTTTCTTT,CASSSAVGTEAFF
-,TRBJ1-1,-,TRBV7-9,TGTGCCAGCAGCTTAGGAGTCTCTGGGGCGGGAGCTTTCTTT,CASSLGVSGAGAFF
-,TRBJ2-5,TRBD1,TRBV19,TGTGCCAGTAGTACGGGACAGGCCCAAGAGACCCAGTACTTC,CASSTGQAQETQYF
many,TRBJ2-3,-,TRBV5-1,TGCGCCAGCAGAGGGGACTCCCGGGATACGCAGTATTTT,CASRGDSRDTQYF
many,TRBJ1-2,-,TRBV5-5,TGTGCCAGCAGCTTGGTGGGGGGCGCCCGAATTAACTATGGCTACACCTTC,CASSLVGGARINYGYTF
many,TRBJ1-1,TRBD1,TRBV7-6,TGTGCCAGCAGCTCAGGGGGCACGAACACTGAAGCTTTCTTT,CASSSGGTNTEAFF
few,TRBJ2-5,-,TRBV5-1,TGCGCCAGCAGCTTAACTGGACGGGAAAGAGGAGAGACCCAGTACTTC,CASSLTGRERGETQYF
few,TRBJ1-3,-,TRBV5-6,TGTGCCAGCAGCCCGACGCGGGACGTAGGAAACACCATATATTTT,CASSPTRDVGNTIYF